These 27 T cell receptor beta chains originate from one sample sequenced in a study of blood T cell repertoires in COVID-19. Repertoires were generated with immunoSEQ multiplex PCR, while TCRdb's copy carries only in-frame clones and drops some. The table shows some 350,000 clones, with around 89% occurring only once. The sample consisted of PBMCs or T cells enriched from blood (not recorded which). The origin of the receptors is a man aged 18 to 29 who had recovered from COVID-19.

The chain is built from TRBV7-6 and TRBJ2-2; D not resolved. Trimming removed 7 bases from V and 5 bases from J, with 11 bases in between. CDR1 and CDR2 (germline): SGHVS, FNYEAQ. The CDR3 loop spans 13 amino acids. The CDR3 loop is CASNESPTGELFF. CDR3 nucleotides: TGTGCCAGCAACGAAAGCCCGACCGGGGAGCTGTTTTTT.

The chain has TRBV27 and TRBJ2-1; 9 nucleotides line up with TRBD2. CDR1 MNHEY and CDR2 SMNVEV come from the germline V gene (reference sequence). With 5 bases clipped from V and 5 bases from J, the junction kept 7 bases outside the gene matches. The CDR3 is made up of 15 amino acids. In DNA form, the CDR3 reads TGTGCCAGCAGTCTACTAGCGGGTCGTGACAATGAGCAGTTCTTC. This encodes CASSLLAGRDNEQFF.

This chain connects TRBV14 to TRBJ2-1; perhaps TRBD1 as D (6 bases). The CDR3 covers 14 residues. V was shortened by 2 bases and J by 5 bases, with 10 bases between the two germline ends. Germline values: CDR1 SGHDN, CDR2 FVKESK. The CDR3 DNA is TGTGCCAGCAGCCAACGCTCAGGGGACAATGAGCAGTTCTTC. Residues: CASSQRSGDNEQFF. The variable domain in full, completed from reference TRBV14 and TRBJ2-1, reads EAGVTQFPSHSVIEKGQTVTLRCDPISGHDNLYWYRRVMGKEIKFLLHFVKESKQDESGMPNNRFLAERTGGTYSTLKVQPAELEDSGVYFCASSQRSGDNEQFFGPGTRLTVL.

This rearrangement joins TRBV29-1 to TRBJ2-7, with TRBD1 identical over 11 bases. The CDR3 extends over 15 amino acids. Trimming at V came to 5 bases and at J to 3 bases, leaving 9 bases not matched to a gene. Looked up from germline, CDR1 is SQVTM and CDR2 is ANQGSEA. The CDR3 bases are TGCAGCGTTTCTCGGGACAGGGGGGGAGACTACGAGCAGTACTTC. Amino acid sequence: CSVSRDRGGDYEQYF.

V and J are TRBV23-1 and TRBJ2-1, with D possibly being TRBD1 (5 bases). TRBV23-1 is classed as an ORF, of uncertain function. V was cut by 0 bases and J by 0 bases, with 12 bases left in between. The CDR3 is 17 residues long. The CDR3 is CASSQSSGSGSYNEQFF. In nucleotides, the CDR3 is TGCGCCAGCAGTCAATCGTCAGGGTCCGGCTCCTACAATGAGCAGTTCTTC.

The chain is built from TRBV2 and TRBJ2-2; tentatively, D is TRBD1 (5 bases). This CDR3 has 15 residues. With 0 bases removed from V and 5 bases from J, the gap between germline ends came to 10 bases. Germline CDR1 is SNHLY and CDR2 is FYNNEI. CDR3 in DNA: TGTGCCAGCAGTGAAGCCAGGGTCCGGACCGGGGAGCTGTTTTTT. This encodes CASSEARVRTGELFF.

V is TRBV29-1 and J is TRBJ1-2, with 10 bases matching TRBD1. CDR3 length equals 14 residues. Trimming took 6 bases from V and 7 from J; bases not matched to a gene: 11. CDR1 and CDR2 from the germline V gene are SQVTM and ANQGSEA. CDR3 DNA sequence: TGCAGCGTCGTGGCGGGGGACAGGGGAGGTGGCTACACCTTC. The encoded protein is CSVVAGDRGGGYTF.

This clone was observed a single time. The V gene is TRBV5-8, the J gene TRBJ1-5, with a tentative D call TRBD1 (5 bases). CDR1 SGHTS and CDR2 YDEGEE come from the germline V gene. The V gene lost 0 bases and the J gene lost 7 bases, with 14 bases spanning the gap. This CDR3 has 15 amino acids. The CDR3 bases are TGTGCCAGCAGCTTGGTGGGGGGGACGCGACAGCCCCAGCATTTT. Its protein is CASSLVGGTRQPQHF.

The chain couples TRBV6-6 to TRBJ2-7, with D uncertain. There are 11 residues in the CDR3. Trimming took off 4 bases at V and 9 bases at J, with 10 bases between the two ends. Germline V CDR1 and CDR2: MNHNY, SVGAGI (reference sequence). The CDR3 reads CASSSFNWQYF. DNA of the CDR3: TGTGCCAGCAGTTCTTTTAATTGGCAGTACTTC.

V is TRBV29-1 and J is TRBJ2-4, with 14 bases fitting TRBD2. V lost 6 bases, J lost 6 bases, and 7 bases stayed unmatched. There are 15 residues in the CDR3. Germline V gene data show CDR1 as SQVTM and CDR2 as ANQGSEA. This chain's CDR3 is CSVGLAGVSGNIQYF. CDR3 coding DNA: TGCAGCGTGGGACTAGCGGGAGTGTCCGGAAACATTCAGTACTTC.

The chain uses TRBV12-2 and TRBJ2-7; the table's D gene call, TRBD2, was not cross checked with the DNA. TRBV12-2 is tagged as a pseudogene. The CDR3 spans 14 residues. CDR3 in amino acids: CASRLSSVSYEQYF. CDR3 coding DNA: TGTGCAAGTCGCTTGAGCTCTGTCTCCTACGAGCAGTACTTC.

CDR3 loop: CASSQVASKNEQFF. The CDR3 coding sequence is TGTGCCAGCAGCCAAGTGGCTAGCAAGAATGAGCAGTTCTTC. The chain has TRBV3-1 (or the pseudogene TRBV3-2) and TRBJ2-1; perhaps TRBD2 as D (5 bases). This CDR3 comprises 14 residues. The germline V gene has CDR1 LGHDT and CDR2 YNNKEL (reference sequence). The V end was cut by 1 base, the J end by 7 bases, with 11 bases between.

J is TRBJ1-2 and V is TRBV28; D might be TRBD1 (5 bases). V lost 2 bases and J lost 4, with 14 bases in between. The V gene's germline CDR1 is MDHEN and CDR2 SYDVKM. This CDR3 has 15 amino acids. This chain's CDR3 is CASSLRRGPGYGYTF. The CDR3 nucleotides are TGTGCCAGCAGTTTAAGAAGGGGCCCGGGCTATGGCTACACCTTC.

The gene calls are TRBV30 and TRBJ2-3; the D is unclear. CDR3 length equals 11 residues. Germline CDR1 GTSNPN, CDR2 SVGIG (reference sequence). With 8 bases removed from V and 4 bases from J, the gap between germline ends came to 10 bases. The CDR3 nucleotides are TGTGCCCTGTCTTTAGCAGATACGCAGTATTTT. This translates into CALSLADTQYF.

The chain couples TRBV27 to TRBJ1-6; weak D call: TRBD1 (5 bases). This CDR3 has 16 amino acids. CDR1 and CDR2 from the germline V gene are MNHEY and SMNVEV (reference sequence). V was trimmed by 9 bases and J by 0 bases, leaving 15 bases between them. The CDR3 region has the DNA TGTGCCAGTTCCAGGGCGACGAGCTCCTATAATTCACCCCTCCACTTT. It encodes CASSRATSSYNSPLHF.

The chain links TRBV19 to TRBJ1-6; D is unresolved. There are 13 residues in the CDR3. In germline, CDR1 is LNHDA, CDR2 SQIVND (reference sequence). The V gene lost 6 bases and the J gene lost 2 bases, with 5 bases spanning the gap. The DNA of the CDR3 is TGTGCCAGTAGAGACACCTATAATTCACCCCTCCACTTT. Translating gives CASRDTYNSPLHF.

The rearrangement links TRBV2 to TRBJ1-1; no firm D call. There are 14 residues in the CDR3. Trimming cost V 3 bases and J 2 bases, with 10 bases left between them. Germline lookup yields CDR1 SNHLY and CDR2 FYNNEI. The CDR3 reads CASSENRDNTEAFF. The CDR3 region has the DNA TGTGCCAGCAGTGAGAATCGGGATAACACTGAAGCTTTCTTT.

The chain carries TRBV24-1 and TRBJ2-1, with TRBD2 matching over 8 bases. The CDR3 has 14 amino acids. Looked up from germline, CDR1 is KGHDR and CDR2 is SFDVKD. J lost 5 bases, V lost 9 bases, and 8 bases had no gene match. The CDR3 protein is CATGAGDRHNEQFF. CDR3 sequence (DNA): TGTGCCACCGGAGCGGGGGATCGGCACAATGAGCAGTTCTTC.

The chain combines TRBV10-3 with TRBJ1-1; TRBD1 matches at 9 bases. J lost 0 bases, V lost 5 bases, and 4 bases had no gene match. This CDR3 spans 15 amino acids. Per the germline V gene, CDR1 is ENHRY and CDR2 is SYGVKD. DNA of the CDR3: TGTGCCATCAGTACAGGGGGCGACATGAACACTGAAGCTTTCTTT. Amino acids: CAISTGGDMNTEAFF.

The gene calls are TRBV11-3 and TRBJ2-1; 8 bases fit TRBD2. CDR1 and CDR2 from the germline V gene are SGHNT and YENEEA. V shed 5 bases, J shed 9 bases, and the junction held 18 bases outside the gene matches. The length of the CDR3 is 17 residues. CDR3 amino acids: CASSLLVGTRSLGEQFF. As DNA, the CDR3 is TGTGCCAGCAGCCTACTAGTGGGGACTAGATCCCTCGGTGAGCAGTTCTTC.

V is TRBV4-3 and J is TRBJ2-4; possibly TRBD1 for D (5 bases). This CDR3 is built from 16 residues. The germline V and J ends were trimmed by 1 base and 2 bases, with 12 bases remaining between them. Germline assignment: CDR1 LGHNA and CDR2 YSLEER. DNA for the CDR3: TGCGCCAGCAGCCAAGGTGCAGGGATAACCAAAAACATTCAGTACTTC. Protein: CASSQGAGITKNIQYF.

The CDR3 sequence: CASSQRRVTSSYEQYF. CDR3 coding DNA: TGCGCCAGCAGCCAACGCAGGGTGACGAGCTCCTACGAGCAGTACTTC. The genes are TRBV4-1 and TRBJ2-7, with a tentative D call TRBD1 (5 bases). From germline, CDR1 is MGHRA and CDR2 YSYEKL. The CDR3 runs to 16 residues. The germline V and J ends were trimmed by 2 bases and 0 bases, with 14 bases remaining between them.

This chain connects TRBV2 to TRBJ1-5; maybe TRBD1 (6 bases). Germline CDR1 SNHLY, CDR2 FYNNEI. CDR3 length: 17 residues. The V gene lost 6 bases and the J gene lost 1 base, with 19 bases spanning the gap. In nucleotides, the CDR3 is TGTGCCAGCAGAAAGGCACATGCAGGGGTGAGCAATCAGCCCCAGCATTTT. It translates to CASRKAHAGVSNQPQHF.

This clone occurred once. This sequence joins TRBV10-3 and TRBJ2-2; 9 bases are a match to TRBD2. The germline V gene encodes CDR1 ENHRY and CDR2 SYGVKD. Unmatched junction bases numbered 0, after V lost 0 bases and J lost 4 bases. CDR3 size: 15 residues. CDR3 nucleotides: TGTGCCATCAGTGAGTCTAGCGGGGGCACCGGGGAGCTGTTTTTT. As protein: CAISESSGGTGELFF.

The gene calls are TRBV20-1 and TRBJ2-7, with 7 bases aligning to TRBD1. The V gene's germline CDR1 is DFQATT and CDR2 SNEGSKA (reference sequence). Trimming took 3 bases from V and 2 from J; bases not matched to a gene: 10. The CDR3 runs 15 residues. The CDR3 loop reads CSASDPRQGAYEQYF. The CDR3 DNA reads TGCAGTGCTAGTGACCCCCGGCAGGGGGCCTACGAGCAGTACTTC.

The genes are TRBV16 and TRBJ2-3; D ambiguous. The CDR3 has 14 residues. CDR1 and CDR2 (germline): KGHSY, FQNENV. V was pared by 2 bases and J by 2 bases, with 8 bases between. CDR3 in amino acids: CASSQGLATDTQYF. The CDR3 DNA follows: TGTGCCAGCAGCCAAGGGCTGGCCACAGATACGCAGTATTTT.

The chain recombines TRBV27 with TRBJ2-7; 8 bases fit TRBD1. The CDR3 covers 13 residues. V gave up 6 bases and J gave up 2 bases; unmatched junction bases: 3. CDR1 is MNHEY, CDR2 SMNVEV, per germline (reference sequence). The CDR3 protein is CASSRQGPYEQYF. The DNA for the CDR3 is TGTGCCAGCAGCCGACAGGGGCCCTACGAGCAGTACTTC.